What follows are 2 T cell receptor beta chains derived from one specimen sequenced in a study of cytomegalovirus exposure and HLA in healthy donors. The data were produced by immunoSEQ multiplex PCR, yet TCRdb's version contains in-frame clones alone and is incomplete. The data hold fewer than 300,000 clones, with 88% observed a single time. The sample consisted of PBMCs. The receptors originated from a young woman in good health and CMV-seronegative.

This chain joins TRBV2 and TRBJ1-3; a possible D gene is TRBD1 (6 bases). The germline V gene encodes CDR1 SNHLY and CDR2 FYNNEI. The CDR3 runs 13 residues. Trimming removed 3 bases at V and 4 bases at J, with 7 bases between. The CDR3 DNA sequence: TGTGCCAGCAGTGAGGACAGCGGAAACACCATATATTTT. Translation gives CASSEDSGNTIYF.

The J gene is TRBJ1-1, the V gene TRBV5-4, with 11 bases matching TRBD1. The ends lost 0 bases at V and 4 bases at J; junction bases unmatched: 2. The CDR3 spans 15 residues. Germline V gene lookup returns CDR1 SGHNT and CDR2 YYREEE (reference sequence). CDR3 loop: CASSLEGTGGTEAFF. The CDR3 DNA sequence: TGTGCCAGCAGCTTGGAAGGGACAGGGGGCACTGAAGCTTTCTTT.